This T cell receptor beta chain was captured in a study of T cell responses to AZD1222 COVID-19 vaccine. CDR1 MNHEY and CDR2 SVGAGI come from the germline V gene. The CDR3 is 15 amino acids. Trimming pared 7 bases from V and 4 bases from J, leaving 17 bases between. This table comes from immunoSEQ multiplex PCR, and its TCRdb copy is limited to in-frame clones, with some not included. Here the sample spans some 150,000 clones, about 82% being singletons. This receptor was obtained from an adult who received the AZD1222 COVID-19 vaccine. The genes are TRBV6-5 and TRBJ1-5; D uncertain. This specimen consisted of peripheral blood, obtained 28 days after the second AZD1222 dose. The CDR3 protein is CASIERVSGNQPQHF. Written as DNA, the CDR3 is TGTGCCAGCATCGAGCGGGTGTCGGGAAATCAGCCCCAGCATTTT.